These 27 T cell receptor beta chains originate from one sample sequenced in a study of blood T cell repertoires in COVID-19. Assay used: immunoSEQ multiplex PCR; TCRdb lists only in-frame clones, some missing. The data show around 260,000 clones, with 80% to 85% seen just once and about a sixth held by the top ten. Source material: peripheral blood. The source of these receptors is a person aged 65-85 years with COVID-19, enrolled during active disease.

The chain links TRBV6-5 to TRBJ1-1; D is undetermined. The ends were cut back, 6 bases at V and 7 bases at J, with 9 bases in the middle. This CDR3 comprises 11 residues. Germline CDR1 is MNHEY and CDR2 is SVGAGI. The chain's CDR3 is CASSQHGEAFF. CDR3 nucleotide sequence: TGTGCCAGCAGCCAACATGGTGAAGCTTTCTTT.

This chain joins TRBV2 and TRBJ2-4, with 8 bases that match TRBD2. Looked up from germline, CDR1 is SNHLY and CDR2 is FYNNEI. V shed 7 bases, J shed 2 bases, and the junction held 22 bases outside the gene matches. This CDR3 has 20 amino acids. The CDR3 protein is CASNNRERELTDPTKNIQYF. CDR3 nucleotides: TGTGCCAGCAACAATAGGGAGCGGGAGCTTACGGACCCTACCAAAAACATTCAGTACTTC.

V gene TRBV2 combines with J gene TRBJ2-5, with 8 bases that match TRBD2. There are 13 residues in the CDR3. Unmatched junction bases numbered 5, after V lost 6 bases and J lost 5 bases. Germline-derived CDR1 and CDR2 are SNHLY and FYNNEI. CDR3 in amino acids: CASRTGLDETQYF. CDR3 DNA sequence: TGTGCCAGCAGGACGGGACTAGATGAGACCCAGTACTTC.

The chain recombines TRBV9 with TRBJ1-2; 10 bases match TRBD1. Per germline, CDR1 SGDLS and CDR2 YYNGEE. Unmatched junction bases numbered 5, after V lost 4 bases and J lost 8 bases. CDR3 length: 13 amino acids. The chain's CDR3 is CASSPGQGTGYTF. For the CDR3, the DNA is TGTGCCAGCAGCCCGGGACAGGGGACGGGCTACACCTTC.

Comments on this clone: This clone may be a read error of a much larger clone one base away. The CDR3 sequence is CASAVGGAGAYEQYF. CDR3 DNA sequence: TGTGCTAGTGCAGTGGGGGGGGCAGGGGCCTACGAGCAGTACTTC. The chain links TRBV12-5 to TRBJ2-7, with a weak D call TRBD2 (7 bases). In germline, CDR1 is LGHNT, CDR2 FRNRAP. V gave up 7 bases and J gave up 2 bases, with 18 bases separating them. The CDR3 runs to 15 residues.

V is TRBV5-4 and J is TRBJ2-5; 12 nucleotides align to TRBD2. This CDR3 region has 17 residues. The V gene's germline CDR1 is SGHNT and CDR2 YYREEE (reference sequence). V gave up 5 bases and J gave up 2 bases; unmatched junction bases: 10. The CDR3 coding sequence is TGTGCCAGCAGTCCCCGGCGCGGACTAGCGGGGCAAGAGACCCAGTACTTC. Protein sequence: CASSPRRGLAGQETQYF.

This chain connects TRBV15 to TRBJ2-7, with TRBD1 matching 8 bases. Germline values: CDR1 LNHNV, CDR2 YYDKDF (reference sequence). The CDR3 is 15 residues long. The trim removed 8 bases at V and 7 bases at J, leaving 16 bases unmatched. This CDR3 is CATRLSGGTGREQYF. The DNA of the CDR3 is TGTGCCACCCGTTTGTCAGGGGGCACAGGGCGGGAGCAGTACTTC.

Written as DNA, the CDR3 is TGTGCTAGTGGTGTGAGGGGACAGGGTGCGAACACCGGGGAGCTGTTTTTT. Its translation is CASGVRGQGANTGELFF. J is TRBJ2-2 and V is TRBV12-5, with 9 nucleotides matching TRBD1. With 5 bases clipped from V and 0 bases from J, the junction kept 7 bases outside the gene matches. The germline gives CDR1 LGHNT, CDR2 FRNRAP. This CDR3 is built from 17 residues.

This clone was seen a single time. V is TRBV6-5 and J is TRBJ1-5, with 11 bases aligning to TRBD1. The CDR3 length is 13 residues. V was pared by 11 bases and J by 9 bases, with 9 bases of the junction left unmatched. Germline V gene sequence: CDR1 MNHEY, CDR2 SVGAGI. Written as DNA, the CDR3 is TGTGCCGGACAGGGGGCGCTCGGGCGGCCCCAGCATTTT. This sequence encodes CAGQGALGRPQHF.

V usage is TRBV6-6 and J usage is TRBJ2-5, with D unresolved. Between the trimmed V and J ends, which lost 6 bases and 3 bases, there was a span of 11 bases. The CDR3 loop spans 13 amino acids. Looked up from germline, CDR1 is MNHNY and CDR2 is SVGAGI (reference sequence). The chain's CDR3 is CASSLDGKETQYF. For the CDR3, the DNA is TGTGCCAGCAGCCTAGACGGAAAAGAGACCCAGTACTTC.

V usage is TRBV7-9 and J usage is TRBJ1-2, with D perhaps matching TRBD1 (5 bases). Germline V gene sequence: CDR1 SEHNR, CDR2 FQNEAQ (reference sequence). The V and J ends lost 3 bases and 2 bases respectively, with 13 bases between them. CDR3 length: 15 residues. The CDR3 reads CASSLGSTENYGYTF. Written as DNA, the CDR3 is TGTGCCAGCAGCTTGGGCTCGACAGAGAACTATGGCTACACCTTC.

The chain has TRBV7-2 and TRBJ2-5; no definite D call. V lost 2 bases and J lost 2, with 9 bases in between. The germline CDR1 and CDR2 sequences are SGHTA and FQGNSA. This CDR3 is 14 amino acids long. CDR3 sequence reads: CASSLMGRQETQYF. The CDR3 DNA follows: TGTGCCAGCAGCTTAATGGGCCGGCAAGAGACCCAGTACTTC. Complete variable domain (other parts from reference TRBV7-2 and TRBJ2-5): GAGVSQSPSNKVTEKGKDVELRCDPISGHTALYWYRQSLGQGLEFLIYFQGNSAPDKSGLPSDRFSAERTGGSVSTLTIQRTQQEDSAVYLCASSLMGRQETQYFGPGTRLLVL.

The gene calls are TRBV11-1 and TRBJ2-3; 7 bases map to TRBD1. Germline V gives CDR1 SGHAT, CDR2 FQDESV (reference sequence). The CDR3 is 14 residues long. Trimming cost V 6 bases and J 2 bases; bases outside gene matches: 5. CDR3 sequence (DNA): TGTGCCAGCAGACTTAGGGGGCACACAGATACGCAGTATTTT. Translating gives CASRLRGHTDTQYF. The entire variable domain, with the rest obtained from reference TRBV11-1 and TRBJ2-3, is as follows: EAEVAQSPRYKITEKSQAVAFWCDPISGHATLYWYRQILGQGPELLVQFQDESVVDDSQLPKDRFSAERLKGVDSTLKIQPAELGDSAMYLCASRLRGHTDTQYFGPGTRLTVL.

The chain uses TRBV6-2 or TRBV6-3 and TRBJ2-3; D gene uncertain. The V end was cut by 2 bases, the J end by 3 bases, with 12 bases between. Germline V gives CDR1 MNHEY, CDR2 SVGEGT. This CDR3 spans 15 amino acids. CDR3 region: CASSYVAGLTDTQYF. The CDR3 DNA is TGTGCCAGCAGTTACGTCGCTGGGCTGACAGATACGCAGTATTTT.

This chain joins TRBV7-3 and TRBJ2-3; TRBD2 matches at 7 bases. Germline V lookup: CDR1 SGHTA, CDR2 FQGTGA. V trimming: 4 bases; J trimming: 12 bases; junction bases outside the gene matches: 7. The CDR3 spans 12 residues. The CDR3 sequence is CASSSGGPRQYF. The CDR3, as DNA: TGTGCCAGCAGCTCGGGAGGACCCCGCCAGTATTTT.

This clone was seen a handful of times. This rearrangement joins TRBV28 to TRBJ1-5; D remains ambiguous. CDR1 is MDHEN, CDR2 SYDVKM, per germline. The CDR3 length is 18 residues. V lost 3 bases and J lost 2, with 20 bases in between. CDR3 residues: CASSFLGGVGSGNQPQHF. CDR3 nucleotides: TGTGCCAGCAGTTTCCTGGGTGGGGTAGGGAGTGGCAATCAGCCCCAGCATTTT.

This sequence joins TRBV9 and TRBJ2-1; 9 nucleotides match TRBD2. CDR3 length: 15 residues. Germline V CDR1 and CDR2: SGDLS, YYNGEE. The V gene end was trimmed by 1 base and the J gene end by 5 bases; junction bases not matched to a gene: 4. The CDR3 coding sequence is TGTGCCAGCAGCGTAACATCTAGCGGGGACAATGAGCAGTTCTTC. Protein: CASSVTSSGDNEQFF. Based on the CDR3 plus reference TRBV9 and TRBJ2-1, the full variable domain is DSGVTQTPKHLITATGQRVTLRCSPRSGDLSVYWYQQSLDQGLQFLIQYYNGEERAKGNILERFSAQQFPDLHSELNLSSLELGDSALYFCASSVTSSGDNEQFFGPGTRLTVL.

The chain couples TRBV7-2 to TRBJ2-7; D is perhaps TRBD1 (6 bases). The CDR3 contains 13 residues. Germline assignment: CDR1 SGHTA and CDR2 FQGNSA. V lost 3 bases and J lost 3, with 9 bases in between. The CDR3 loop is CASSLDRNYEQYF. The CDR3 DNA is TGTGCCAGCAGCTTGGACAGAAACTACGAGCAGTACTTC.

This chain uses TRBV14 with TRBJ2-7; 8 bases match TRBD1. The germline V gene encodes CDR1 SGHDN and CDR2 FVKESK. The junction had 2 bases not matched to a gene; V was cut back by 1 base and J by 3 bases. This CDR3 contains 14 residues. The CDR3 reads CASSQAGQGYEQYF. The DNA for the CDR3 is TGTGCCAGCAGCCAAGCCGGACAGGGCTACGAGCAGTACTTC.

This sequence joins TRBV6-2 or TRBV6-3 and TRBJ1-6, with TRBD1 matching over 8 bases. V was pared by 5 bases and J by 7 bases, with 10 bases of the junction left unmatched. CDR3 size: 16 residues. Germline V gene sequence: CDR1 MNHEY, CDR2 SVGEGT. This chain's CDR3 is CASSRRTTGENSPLHF. CDR3 sequence (DNA): TGTGCCAGCAGTCGACGCACGACAGGGGAAAATTCACCCCTCCACTTT.

The J gene is TRBJ2-1, the V gene TRBV3-1 (or the pseudogene TRBV3-2); 7 bases agree with TRBD2. Germline CDR1 is LGHDT and CDR2 is YNNKEL (reference sequence). This CDR3 has 14 amino acids. The V and J ends lost 1 base and 6 bases, in that order; junction bases with no gene match: 3. CDR3 amino acids: CASSQVLAFNEQFF. The DNA for the CDR3 is TGTGCCAGCAGCCAAGTACTAGCGTTCAATGAGCAGTTCTTC.

The J gene is TRBJ2-1, the V gene TRBV27; 11 bases are a match to TRBD2. The CDR3 covers 16 residues. The trim removed 1 base at V and 10 bases at J, leaving 9 bases unmatched. The germline CDR1 and CDR2 sequences are MNHEY and SMNVEV (reference sequence). The CDR3 DNA is TGTGCCAGCAGTTTATTGCTAGCGGGGGGTCCACGGGAGCAGTTCTTC. Translating gives CASSLLLAGGPREQFF.

V and J are TRBV15 and TRBJ2-1, with 10 bases identical to TRBD2. The CDR3 has 16 residues. Germline CDR1 LNHNV, CDR2 YYDKDF (reference sequence). V trimming: 1 base; J trimming: 8 bases; junction bases outside the gene matches: 8. The CDR3 DNA is TGTGCCACCAGCAGAGCCCAGCGGGAGGGCCTCGATGAGCAGTTCTTC. It encodes CATSRAQREGLDEQFF.

The J gene is TRBJ2-2, the V gene TRBV19; 8 bases agree with TRBD2. V shed 0 bases and J 5 bases; nucleotides not matched to a gene: 8. Germline CDR1 and CDR2: LNHDA and SQIVND (reference sequence). This CDR3 has 17 residues. The CDR3 nucleotides read TGTGCCAGTAGTATAGATGTCACGGGGGGGGCAACCGGGGAGCTGTTTTTT. Translated, it gives CASSIDVTGGATGELFF.

The genes are TRBV30 and TRBJ2-2; 8 nucleotides align to TRBD1. Germline V gene lookup returns CDR1 GTSNPN and CDR2 SVGIG (reference sequence). The CDR3 extends over 14 amino acids. V gave up 2 bases and J gave up 6 bases; unmatched junction bases: 5. The chain's CDR3 is CAWSQTGVAGELFF. The CDR3 coding sequence is TGTGCCTGGAGTCAGACAGGGGTGGCCGGGGAGCTGTTTTTT.

This clone was seen a handful of times. The gene calls are TRBV2 and TRBJ2-7, with D tentatively TRBD1 (5 bases). The CDR3 totals 14 residues. Trimming took off 7 bases at V and 3 bases at J, with 16 bases between the two ends. Germline lookup yields CDR1 SNHLY and CDR2 FYNNEI. The CDR3 nucleotides read TGTGCCAGCAACACGGGCGGCAGGGACTACGAGCAGTACTTC. Its translation: CASNTGGRDYEQYF.

The genes are TRBV14 and TRBJ1-1; D gene ambiguous. Per germline, CDR1 SGHDN and CDR2 FVKESK. V lost 1 base to trimming and J lost 1 base, with 10 bases between them. This CDR3 comprises 15 residues. CDR3 amino acids: CASSQVTVRNTEAFF. The DNA of the CDR3 is TGTGCCAGCAGCCAAGTCACAGTGAGGAACACTGAAGCTTTCTTT.